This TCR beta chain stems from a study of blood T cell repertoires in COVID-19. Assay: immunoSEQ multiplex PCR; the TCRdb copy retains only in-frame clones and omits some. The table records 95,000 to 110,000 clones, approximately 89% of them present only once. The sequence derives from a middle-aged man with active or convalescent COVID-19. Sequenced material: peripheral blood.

This chain's CDR3 is CASWDRDDYGYTF. The CDR3, as DNA: TGTGCCAGTTGGGACAGGGACGACTATGGCTACACCTTC. The V gene is TRBV19, the J gene TRBJ1-2; the match to TRBD1 covers 9 bases. CDR1 and CDR2 from the germline V gene are LNHDA and SQIVND (reference sequence). This CDR3 is 13 amino acids long. Germline trimming cut 8 bases from V and 3 bases from J; bases unmatched to any gene: 4.